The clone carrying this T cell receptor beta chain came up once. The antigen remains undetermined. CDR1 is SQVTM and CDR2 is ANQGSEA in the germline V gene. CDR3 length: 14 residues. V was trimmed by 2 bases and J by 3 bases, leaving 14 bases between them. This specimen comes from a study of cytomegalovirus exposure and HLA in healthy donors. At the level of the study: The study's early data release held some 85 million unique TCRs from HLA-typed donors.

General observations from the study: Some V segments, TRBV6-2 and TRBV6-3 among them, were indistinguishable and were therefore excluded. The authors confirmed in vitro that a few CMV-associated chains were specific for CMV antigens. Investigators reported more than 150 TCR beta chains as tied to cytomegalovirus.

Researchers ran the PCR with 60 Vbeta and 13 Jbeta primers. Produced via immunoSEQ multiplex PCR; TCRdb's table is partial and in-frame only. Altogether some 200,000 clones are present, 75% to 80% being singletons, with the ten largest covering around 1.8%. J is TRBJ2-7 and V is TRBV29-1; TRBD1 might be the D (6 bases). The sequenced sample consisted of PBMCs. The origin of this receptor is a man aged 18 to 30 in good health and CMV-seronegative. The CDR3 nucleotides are TGCAGCGTTGAAAAGGCAGGGGAGAACTACGAGCAGTACTTC. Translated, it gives CSVEKAGENYEQYF.